The entry that follows covers one T cell receptor beta chain sequence. Its cognate antigen is unknown. Profiling relied on immunoSEQ multiplex PCR, and the TCRdb table lists in-frame clones only, not all of them. The sample holds 4,100 or so clones; approximately 28% are singletons and the top ten take 4.6%. V was cut by 3 bases and J by 4 bases, with 12 bases left in between. Germline CDR1 and CDR2: KGHSH and LQKENI. CDR3 length: 14 amino acids. The source of the sample is a study of T cells in localized non-small cell lung cancer. Broader study findings: Longer overall survival associated with higher blood T cell density; shorter survival with higher adjacent-lung clonality.

The material sequenced was lung tumor tissue, taken before any cancer treatment. The chain recombines TRBV18 with TRBJ1-1, with D tentatively TRBD1 (5 bases). This sequence originates from a man aged 35-75 years with stage III squamous cell lung carcinoma. The DNA of the CDR3 is TGTGCCAGCTCACCCCAGGGTAAGGGCACTGAAGCTTTCTTT. The encoded protein is CASSPQGKGTEAFF.